The 10 T cell receptor beta chains reported below all come from one sample, sequenced in a study of blood T cells in healthy people across ages. A sample-barcoded 5' primer and a J-beta primer mix were used in a second PCR of roughly 7 to 12 cycles. MiXCR, run by TCRdb on the 5' RACE reads, gives a single entry per CDR3 protein. Among more than 550,000 distinct CDR3 sequences listed, about a fifth were seen once. The sequenced sample was blood. The receptors come from a man aged 65 to 85 in good health.

This clonotype showed up many times. V is TRBV7-2 and J is TRBJ2-2; tentatively, D is TRBD2 (5 bases). CDR3 size: 15 residues. In germline, CDR1 is SGHTA, CDR2 FQGNSA. V was cut by 5 bases and J by 2 bases, with 12 bases left in between. This CDR3 reads CASSPRGANTGELFF. The DNA for the CDR3 is TGTGCCAGCAGCCCCCGGGGAGCAAACACCGGGGAGCTGTTTTTT.

The J gene is TRBJ2-1, the V gene TRBV27; D gene unclear. Germline V gene data show CDR1 as MNHEY and CDR2 as SMNVEV (reference sequence). The CDR3 is 14 residues long. Trimming removed 7 bases at V and 5 bases at J, with 15 bases between. The CDR3 DNA follows: TGTGCCAGCACCTCCTCGAAAGGGAACAATGAGCAGTTCTTC. Its protein product is CASTSSKGNNEQFF.

The chain is built from TRBV11-2 and TRBJ2-5; 7 nucleotides line up with TRBD1. The J call may not be correct, given that the DNA end is closer to TRBJ2-7. There are 14 residues in the CDR3. Germline V lookup: CDR1 SGHAT, CDR2 FQNNGV. CDR3 sequence reads: CASSLDRFAYEQYF. CDR3 bases: TGTGCCAGCAGCTTGGACAGGTTCGCCTACGAGCAGTACTTC.

The rearrangement uses TRBV7-2 and TRBJ2-5; D gene ambiguous. The J call may not be correct, given that the DNA end is closer to TRBJ2-7. The CDR3 contains 13 residues. The germline V gene encodes CDR1 SGHTA and CDR2 FQGNSA. This CDR3 is CASSLGLVAEQYV. The DNA of the CDR3 is TGTGCCAGCAGCTTAGGCCTCGTGGCCGAGCAGTACGTC.

This clonotype was recorded a few times. The genes are TRBV27 and TRBJ2-1, with 7 bases identical to TRBD2. CDR3 size: 14 residues. The V segment lost 5 bases and the J segment 6 bases; nucleotides outside the gene matches: 7. Germline values: CDR1 MNHEY, CDR2 SMNVEV (reference sequence). In nucleotides, the CDR3 is TGTGCCAGCAGTCCGAGACTAGCTGGCAATGAGCAGTTCTTC. Amino acids: CASSPRLAGNEQFF.

This chain joins TRBV11-2 and TRBJ1-2, with 9 bases identical to TRBD1. The germline gives CDR1 SGHAT, CDR2 FQNNGV. This CDR3 has 16 amino acids. V lost 5 bases, J lost 4 bases, and 11 bases stayed unmatched. The CDR3 nucleotides are TGTGCCAGCAGCCCTCGACCCACAGGGGGCATCTATGGCTACACCTTC. Protein sequence: CASSPRPTGGIYGYTF.

V gene TRBV28 combines with J gene TRBJ2-5, with 7 bases aligning to TRBD2. The J call could be wrong; TRBJ2-1 is a better fit for the DNA end. The CDR3 covers 14 residues. CDR1 is MDHEN, CDR2 SYDVKM, per germline. CDR3 loop: CASSFGGWSNEQFF. CDR3 nucleotides: TGTGCCAGCAGTTTCGGGGGGTGGTCAAATGAGCAGTTCTTC.

In this sample, this clonotype turned up a few times. The J gene is TRBJ2-7, the V gene TRBV10-3; D call uncertain. V shed 4 bases and J shed 3 bases, with 10 bases lying between them. The germline gives CDR1 ENHRY, CDR2 SYGVKD. This CDR3 has 13 residues. CDR3 region: CAISADILYEQYF. CDR3 in DNA: TGTGCCATCAGTGCGGATATACTCTACGAGCAGTACTTC.

The J gene is TRBJ1-4, the V gene TRBV5-1; D unresolved. The CDR3 has 13 residues. CDR1 and CDR2 from the germline V gene are SGHRS and YFSETQ. V dropped 0 bases and J dropped 7 bases, with 7 bases sitting between them. In nucleotides, the CDR3 is TGCGCCAGCAGCTTGGAGGTGGCTGAAAAACTGTTTTTT. Protein product: CASSLEVAEKLFF.

This clonotype appeared a few times. This chain connects TRBV21-1 to TRBJ2-4; the table assigns TRBD2, which was not confirmed against the DNA. TRBV21-1 is noted as a pseudogene. This CDR3 has 11 amino acids. The CDR3 loop is CASPQLAIQYF. CDR3 coding DNA: TGTGCCAGCCCCCAGCTAGCGATTCAGTACTTC.